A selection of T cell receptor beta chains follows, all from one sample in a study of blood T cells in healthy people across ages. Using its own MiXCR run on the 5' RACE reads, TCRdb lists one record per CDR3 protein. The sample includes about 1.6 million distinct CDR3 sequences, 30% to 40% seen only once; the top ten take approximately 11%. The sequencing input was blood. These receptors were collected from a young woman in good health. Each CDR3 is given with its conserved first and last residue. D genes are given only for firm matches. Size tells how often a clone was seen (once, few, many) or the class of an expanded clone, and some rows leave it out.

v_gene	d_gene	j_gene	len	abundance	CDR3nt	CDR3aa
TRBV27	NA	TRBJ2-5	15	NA	TGTGCCAGCAGTTCATGCGCGGGGGCGGGAGAGACCCAGTACTTC	CASSSCAGAGETQYF
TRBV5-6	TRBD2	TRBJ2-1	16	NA	TGTGCCAGCAGCGGACTAGACAAGAGCTCCTACAATGAGCAGTTCTTC	CASSGLDKSSYNEQFF
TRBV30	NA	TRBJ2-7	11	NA	TGTGCCTGGAGTGAAGGAGCCTCCTGGTACTTC	CAWSEGASWYF
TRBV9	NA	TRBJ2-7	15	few	TGTGCCAGCAGCGTAGATGGTAGCTTTAGCTCCGAGCAGTACTTC	CASSVDGSFSSEQYF
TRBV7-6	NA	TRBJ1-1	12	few	TGTGCCAGCGGTTCATGGGGCACTGAAGCTTTCTTT	CASGSWGTEAFF
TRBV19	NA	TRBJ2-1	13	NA	TGTGCCAGTAGTATAGGTGGAGGCAATGAGCAGTTCTTC	CASSIGGGNEQFF
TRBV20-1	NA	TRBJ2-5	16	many	TGCAGTGCCCCAGCGGGTAGCGGCCATAGGATAGGGACCCAGTACTTC	CSAPAGSGHRIGTQYF
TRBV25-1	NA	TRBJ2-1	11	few	TGTGCCAGCAGTCTAGGAGAGACCCAGTTCTTC	CASSLGETQFF
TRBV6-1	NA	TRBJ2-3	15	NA	TGTGCACGCGGCCGGGATGACCATCGGAGGGATACGCAGTATTTT	CARGRDDHRRDTQYF
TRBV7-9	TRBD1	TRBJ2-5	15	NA	TGTGCCAGCAGCTACGGACAGGGGGGTAAAGAGGCCCAGTACTTC	CASSYGQGGKEAQYF
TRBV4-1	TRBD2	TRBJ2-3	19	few	TGCGCCAGCAGCCGCCGGACTAGCGGGGGAGAAATGCGCACAGATACGCAGTATTTT	CASSRRTSGGEMRTDTQYF
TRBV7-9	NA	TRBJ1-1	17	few	TGTGCCAGCAGCGGTGATCCCGGACAGTCTTTGAACACTGAAGCTTTCTTT	CASSGDPGQSLNTEAFF
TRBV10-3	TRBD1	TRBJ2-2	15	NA	TGTGCCATCAGTGAGCCCAGGGACAGCACCGGGGAGCTGTTTTTT	CAISEPRDSTGELFF
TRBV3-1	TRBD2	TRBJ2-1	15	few	TGTGCCAGCAGCCACCGGACTAGCGGGGGCTATGAGCAGTTCTTC	CASSHRTSGGYEQFF
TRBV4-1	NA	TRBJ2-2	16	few	TGCGCCAGCAGCCTCTCTGCCAGCGCGAACACCGGGGAGCTGTTTTTT	CASSLSASANTGELFF
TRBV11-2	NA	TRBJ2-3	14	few	TGTGCCAGCAGCTCCTACAACTTAGCCGATACGCAGTATTTT	CASSSYNLADTQYF
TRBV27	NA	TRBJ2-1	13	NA	TGTGCCAGCAGTCGTGGGGGCTATGGTGAGCAGTTCTTC	CASSRGGYGEQFF
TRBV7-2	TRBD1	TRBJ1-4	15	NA	TGTGCCAGCAGCGTCGTACAGGGGTCTAATGAAAAACTGTTTTTT	CASSVVQGSNEKLFF
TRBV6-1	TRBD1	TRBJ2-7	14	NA	TGTGCCAGCGCGGTCGGACAGGCGATGGTGGAGCAGTACTTC	CASAVGQAMVEQYF
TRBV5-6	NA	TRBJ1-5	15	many	TGTGCCAGCAGTTTAGGAGGGTATAGCAATCAGCCCCAGCATTTT	CASSLGGYSNQPQHF
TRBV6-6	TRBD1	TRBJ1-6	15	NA	TGTGCCAGCAAACCTACAGGGGAGAATAATTCACCCCTCCACTTT	CASKPTGENNSPLHF
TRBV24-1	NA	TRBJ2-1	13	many	TGTGCCACAGAGGCAGACTTAGGCAATGAGCAGTTCTTC	CATEADLGNEQFF
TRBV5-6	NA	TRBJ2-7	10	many	TGTGCCAGCAGCTTCTACGAGCAGTACTTC	CASSFYEQYF
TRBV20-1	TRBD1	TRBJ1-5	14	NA	TGCAGTGCTTTAGACAGGGCCAATAATCAGCCCCAGCATTTT	CSALDRANNQPQHF
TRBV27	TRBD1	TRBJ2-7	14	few	TGTGCCAGCACACCCGGGACAGGCTCCTACGAGCAGTACTTC	CASTPGTGSYEQYF
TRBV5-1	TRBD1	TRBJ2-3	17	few	TGCGCCAGCAGCTTGGTTGGGACAGGGGTCAAGGCAGATACGCAGTATTTT	CASSLVGTGVKADTQYF
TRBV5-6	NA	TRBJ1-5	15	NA	TGTGCCAGCAGCTTGTTCGGTCGGAACAATCAGCCCCAGCATTTT	CASSLFGRNNQPQHF
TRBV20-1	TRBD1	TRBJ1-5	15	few	TGCAGTGCTCAGAAACCGGGACAGGGCCACCAGCCCCAGCATTTT	CSAQKPGQGHQPQHF
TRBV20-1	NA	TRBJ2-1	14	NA	TGCAGTGCCCCTATGGCGGTTCAGAACAATGAGCAGTTCTTC	CSAPMAVQNNEQFF
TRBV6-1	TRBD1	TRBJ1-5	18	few	TGTGCCAGCACCGAATCGTCCCGGGACAGGGACGGCAATCAGCCCCAGCATTTT	CASTESSRDRDGNQPQHF
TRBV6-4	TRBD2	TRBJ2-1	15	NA	TGTGCCAGCAGTGACTCGACGGGGGGGTACACTGAGCAGTTCTTC	CASSDSTGGYTEQFF
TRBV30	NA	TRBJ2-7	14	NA	TGTGCCTGGAGGCCGGGGGCGGGAGTCTACGAGCAGTACTTC	CAWRPGAGVYEQYF
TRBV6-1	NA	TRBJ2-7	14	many	TGTGCCAGCAGTGAAACGGGATCTAGAAGCGAGCAGTACTTC	CASSETGSRSEQYF
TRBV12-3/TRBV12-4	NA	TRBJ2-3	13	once	TGTGCCAGCGGCGTTATGGGCACAGATGCGGAGTATTTT	CASGVMGTDAEYF
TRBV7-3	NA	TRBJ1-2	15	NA	TGTGCCAGCAGCCCAGGGATTCAGGGGAACTATGGCTACACCTTC	CASSPGIQGNYGYTF
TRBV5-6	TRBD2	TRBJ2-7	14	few	TGTGCCAGCAGCTTGGATCTAGCGGGAAGCGAGCAGTACTTC	CASSLDLAGSEQYF
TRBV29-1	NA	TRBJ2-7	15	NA	TGCAGCGCTGAAGATCGGCACCAGGGGGGCTACGAGCAGTACTTC	CSAEDRHQGGYEQYF
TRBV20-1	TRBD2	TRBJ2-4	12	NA	TGCAGTGCTAGAGGGGGGGGAAACATTCAGTACTTC	CSARGGGNIQYF
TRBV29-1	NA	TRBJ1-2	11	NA	TGCAGCGGACAGACGTCTTTTGGCTACACCTTC	CSGQTSFGYTF